This TCR beta chain was identified in a study of T cells in Graves' hyperthyroidism and ophthalmopathy. Findings of the study overall: Within blood appeared most thyroid clonotypes that had expanded above 0.001.

Amplified regions were TCR beta CDR3 sequences from RNA transcripts. Using the HTBI primer set, a first-round RT-PCR was run on the TCR CDR3. MiXCR was run by TCRdb on the multiplex PCR reads, yielding one entry per CDR3 protein. The sample carries 300,000 to 400,000 distinct CDR3 sequences, about 14% recorded once. This CDR3 contains 21 residues. CDR1 and CDR2 from the germline V gene are MNHEY and SVGAGI. Trimming at V came to 2 bases and at J to 2 bases, leaving 22 bases not matched to a gene. As to this clonotype: Its antigen remains unidentified.

The chain has TRBV6-5 and TRBJ2-7, with 9 bases lining up with TRBD1. The receptor's source is a young woman with Graves' ophthalmopathy. Input material: blood. The CDR3 region is CASSYGLLLGAGTGFAYEQYF. The CDR3 DNA sequence: TGTGCCAGCAGTTACGGCCTACTCCTCGGCGCCGGGACAGGGTTCGCCTACGAGCAGTACTTC.